These 7 T cell receptor beta chains were all obtained from the same sample, sequenced in a study of blood T cells in healthy people across ages. Using a J-beta primer mix together with a sample-barcoded 5' primer, a second PCR was run for about 6 to 12 cycles. Via MiXCR, TCRdb re-called the 5' RACE reads, giving one row per CDR3 protein. The sample has roughly 1.6 million distinct CDR3 sequences, about 35% seen once. The sequenced sample was blood. Receptors were obtained from a woman in her 30s in good health.

V usage is TRBV11-1 and J usage is TRBJ1-1; no firm D call. Germline V gene sequence: CDR1 SGHAT, CDR2 FQDESV (reference sequence). V dropped 1 base and J dropped 4 bases, with 13 bases sitting between them. CDR3 length: 15 residues. CDR3: CASSLGTLGGTEAFF. As DNA, the CDR3 is TGTGCCAGCAGCTTAGGAACACTTGGAGGCACTGAAGCTTTCTTT.

Only a few counts were recorded for this clonotype. The chain recombines TRBV27 with TRBJ2-3, with D tentatively TRBD2 (6 bases). This CDR3 has 14 amino acids. CDR1 and CDR2 (germline): MNHEY, SMNVEV (reference sequence). Deletions cut 11 bases from V and 4 bases from J, with 19 bases between. CDR3 in amino acids: CASSDRRRADTQYF. CDR3 DNA: TGTGCCTCTTCGGACCGACGGAGGGCAGATACGCAGTATTTT.

The chain joins TRBV9 to TRBJ2-5, with a possible D match to TRBD1 (6 bases). Per germline, CDR1 SGDLS and CDR2 YYNGEE. Trimming took off 3 bases at V and 5 bases at J, with 17 bases between the two ends. The CDR3 spans 15 residues. The chain's CDR3 is CASSATTGFRETQYF. The CDR3, as DNA: TGTGCCAGCAGCGCAACCACAGGGTTCCGGGAGACCCAGTACTTC.

The sample holds a few counts of this clonotype. CDR3 DNA sequence: TGCGCCAGCAGCCAAGTGATGACAGGGGGGGTCACCGGGGAGCTGTTTTTT. This codes for CASSQVMTGGVTGELFF. The chain employs TRBV4-1 and TRBJ2-2; 9 bases fit TRBD1. The CDR3 is 17 amino acids. The trim removed 1 base at V and 4 bases at J, leaving 7 bases unmatched. Per the germline V gene, CDR1 is MGHRA and CDR2 is YSYEKL.

J is TRBJ2-7 and V is TRBV29-1; TRBD1 matches at 10 bases. The length of the CDR3 is 15 residues. J lost 2 bases, V lost 0 bases, and 4 bases had no gene match. Germline-derived CDR1 and CDR2 are SQVTM and ANQGSEA. DNA of the CDR3: TGCAGCGTTGAAGAAAGACAGGGGGCGGCCTACGAGCAGTACTTC. It is translated as CSVEERQGAAYEQYF.

This clonotype has only a few counts. The chain recombines TRBV15 with TRBJ2-7, with D unclear. V gave up 2 bases and J gave up 6 bases, with 11 bases separating them. This CDR3 comprises 13 residues. Germline lookup yields CDR1 LNHNV and CDR2 YYDKDF (reference sequence). The CDR3 is CATSRPGLGEQYF. The CDR3 region has the DNA TGTGCCACCAGCAGACCCGGCTTGGGCGAGCAGTACTTC.

This chain connects TRBV6-1 to TRBJ1-2; 7 bases align to TRBD1. There are 14 residues in the CDR3. With 6 bases clipped from V and 4 bases from J, the junction kept 8 bases outside the gene matches. CDR1 MNHNS and CDR2 SASEGT come from the germline V gene. CDR3 sequence: CASRSDGTAYGYTF. The CDR3 bases are TGTGCCAGCAGGTCTGACGGGACAGCCTATGGCTACACCTTC.